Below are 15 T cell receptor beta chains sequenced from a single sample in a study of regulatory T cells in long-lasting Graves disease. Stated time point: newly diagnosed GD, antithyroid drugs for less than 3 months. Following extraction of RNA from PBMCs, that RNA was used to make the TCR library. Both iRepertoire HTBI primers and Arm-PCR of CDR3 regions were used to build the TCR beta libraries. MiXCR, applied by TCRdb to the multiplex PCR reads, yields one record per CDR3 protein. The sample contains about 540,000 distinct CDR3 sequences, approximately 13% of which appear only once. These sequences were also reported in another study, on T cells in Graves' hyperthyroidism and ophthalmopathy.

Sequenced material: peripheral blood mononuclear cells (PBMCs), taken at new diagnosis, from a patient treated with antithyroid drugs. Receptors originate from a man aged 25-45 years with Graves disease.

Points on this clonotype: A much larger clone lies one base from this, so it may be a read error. CDR3 sequence reads: CASSYGKLQETQYF. CDR3 sequence (DNA): TGTGCCAGCAGTTACGGGAAGCTCCAAGAGACCCAGTACTTC. V usage is TRBV2 and J usage is TRBJ2-5; D is possibly TRBD2 (5 bases). V was clipped by 5 bases and J by 1 base, with 11 bases between them. In germline, CDR1 is SNHLY, CDR2 FYNNEI. CDR3 length equals 14 residues.

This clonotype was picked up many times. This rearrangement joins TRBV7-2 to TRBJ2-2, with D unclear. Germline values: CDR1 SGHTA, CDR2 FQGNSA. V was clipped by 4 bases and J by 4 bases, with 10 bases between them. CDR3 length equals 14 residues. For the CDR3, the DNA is TGTGCCAGCAGCTCAGTAGTCTCCACCGGGGAGCTGTTTTTT. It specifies CASSSVVSTGELFF.

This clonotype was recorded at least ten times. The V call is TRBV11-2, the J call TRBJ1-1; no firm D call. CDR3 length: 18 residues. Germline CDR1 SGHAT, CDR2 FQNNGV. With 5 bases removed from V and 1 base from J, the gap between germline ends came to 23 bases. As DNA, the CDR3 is TGTGCCAGCAGCGCCCCACCGCGGGCACCCCTCAGGAACACTGAAGCTTTCTTT. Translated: CASSAPPRAPLRNTEAFF.

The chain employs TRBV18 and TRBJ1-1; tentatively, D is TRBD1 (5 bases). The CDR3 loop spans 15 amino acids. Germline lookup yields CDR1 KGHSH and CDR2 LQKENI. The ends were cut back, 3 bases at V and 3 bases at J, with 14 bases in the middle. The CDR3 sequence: CASSPSWGADTEAFF. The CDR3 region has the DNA TGTGCCAGCTCACCTAGCTGGGGCGCGGACACTGAAGCTTTCTTT.

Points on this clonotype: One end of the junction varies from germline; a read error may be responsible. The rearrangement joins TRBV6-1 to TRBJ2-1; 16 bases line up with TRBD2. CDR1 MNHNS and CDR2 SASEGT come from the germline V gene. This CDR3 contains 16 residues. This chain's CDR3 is CASKGTSGRARNEQFF. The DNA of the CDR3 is TGCGCCAGCAAAGGGACTAGCGGGAGGGCCAGGAATGAGCAGTTCTTC.

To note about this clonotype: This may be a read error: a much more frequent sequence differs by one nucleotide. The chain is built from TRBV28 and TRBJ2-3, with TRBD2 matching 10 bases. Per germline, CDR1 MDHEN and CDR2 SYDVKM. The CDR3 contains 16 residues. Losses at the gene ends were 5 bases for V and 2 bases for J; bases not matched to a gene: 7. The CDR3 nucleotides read TGTGCCAGCAGTCGGCTTGGGACTAGCGCCACAGATACGCAGTATTTT. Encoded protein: CASSRLGTSATDTQYF.

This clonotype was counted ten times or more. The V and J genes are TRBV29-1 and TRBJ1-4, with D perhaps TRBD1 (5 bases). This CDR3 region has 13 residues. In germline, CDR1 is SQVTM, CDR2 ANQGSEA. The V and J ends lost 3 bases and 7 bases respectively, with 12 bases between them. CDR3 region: CSVDVSRGEKLFF. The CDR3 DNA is TGCAGCGTTGATGTATCGAGGGGTGAAAAACTGTTTTTT.

CDR3 DNA sequence: TGTGCCAGCAGCTTGCCCCTCCGGACAGGGAAGCGTGGGTATGGCTACACCTTC. Its translation: CASSLPLRTGKRGYGYTF. V and J are TRBV5-8 and TRBJ1-2; 8 bases are shared with TRBD1. CDR3 size: 18 residues. Germline V lookup: CDR1 SGHTS, CDR2 YDEGEE. V shed 1 base and J 5 bases; nucleotides not matched to a gene: 16. Full variable domain (rest looked up from reference TRBV5-8 and TRBJ1-2): EAGVTQSPTHLIKTRGQQATLRCSPISGHTSVYWYQQALGLGLQFLLWYDEGEERNRGNFPPRFSGRQFPNYSSELNVNALELEDSALYLCASSLPLRTGKRGYGYTFGSGTRLTVV.

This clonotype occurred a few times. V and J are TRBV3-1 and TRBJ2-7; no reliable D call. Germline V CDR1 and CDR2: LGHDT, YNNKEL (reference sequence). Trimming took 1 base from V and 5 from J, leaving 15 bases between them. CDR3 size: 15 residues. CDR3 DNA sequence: TGTGCCAGCAGCCAAGGCGAGCCCCAATGGCACGAGCAGTACTTC. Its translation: CASSQGEPQWHEQYF.

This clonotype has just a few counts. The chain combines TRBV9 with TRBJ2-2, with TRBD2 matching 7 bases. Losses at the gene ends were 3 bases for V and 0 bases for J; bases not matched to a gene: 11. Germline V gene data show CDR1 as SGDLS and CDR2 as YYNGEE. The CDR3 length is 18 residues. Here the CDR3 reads CASSGAGEVEPNTGELFF. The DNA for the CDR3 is TGTGCCAGCAGCGGGGCGGGGGAGGTAGAGCCGAACACCGGGGAGCTGTTTTTT.

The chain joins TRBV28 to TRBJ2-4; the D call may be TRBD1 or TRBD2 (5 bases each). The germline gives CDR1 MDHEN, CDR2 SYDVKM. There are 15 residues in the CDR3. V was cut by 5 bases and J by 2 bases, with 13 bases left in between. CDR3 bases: TGTGCCAGCAGTCTGAGTATGGGACCCAAAAACATTCAGTACTTC. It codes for CASSLSMGPKNIQYF.

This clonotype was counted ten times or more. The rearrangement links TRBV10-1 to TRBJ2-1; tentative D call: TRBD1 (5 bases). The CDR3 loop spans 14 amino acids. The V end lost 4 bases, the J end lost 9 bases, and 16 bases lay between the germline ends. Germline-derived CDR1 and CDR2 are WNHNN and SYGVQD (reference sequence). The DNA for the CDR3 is TGCGCCAGCAGTGGACAGATAAATCAAGCTGAGCAGTTCTTC. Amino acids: CASSGQINQAEQFF.

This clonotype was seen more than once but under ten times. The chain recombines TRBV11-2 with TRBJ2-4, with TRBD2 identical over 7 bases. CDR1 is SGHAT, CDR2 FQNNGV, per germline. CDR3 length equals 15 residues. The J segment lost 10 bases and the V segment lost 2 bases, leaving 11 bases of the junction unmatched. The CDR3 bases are TGTGCCAGCAGCTTATCTCCTAGCGGCGGCGAAATTCAGTACTTC. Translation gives CASSLSPSGGEIQYF.

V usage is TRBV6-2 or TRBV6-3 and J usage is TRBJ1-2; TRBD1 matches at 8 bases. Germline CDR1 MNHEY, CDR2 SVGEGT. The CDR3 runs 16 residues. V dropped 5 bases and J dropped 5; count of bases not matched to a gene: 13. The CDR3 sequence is CASSTHDRGNLYGYTF. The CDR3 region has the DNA TGTGCCAGCAGTACCCACGACAGGGGCAATTTGTATGGCTACACCTTC.

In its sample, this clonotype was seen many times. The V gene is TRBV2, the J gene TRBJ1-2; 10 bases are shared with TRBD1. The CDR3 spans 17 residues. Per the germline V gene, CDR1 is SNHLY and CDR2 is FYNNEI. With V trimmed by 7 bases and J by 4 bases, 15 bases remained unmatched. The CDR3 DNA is TGTGCCAGCACCTCCGCGACAGGGGGCAGGCGTGCCTATGGCTACACCTTC. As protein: CASTSATGGRRAYGYTF.